This entry concerns a single T cell receptor (beta chain). The sample comes from a study of blood T cell repertoires in COVID-19. Study background: There were acute and convalescent COVID-19 samples, and they came from the United States, Italy and Spain. The analysed material was cDNA or gDNA that came from T cells, B-cell-depleted T cells, or PBMCs.

Under the authors' procedure: Estimates of nucleated cell counts were drawn from the amplification of reference gene primers. TCRdb's table, derived via immunoSEQ multiplex PCR, lists solely in-frame clones and lacks some. The DNA gave D and trimming, while V, J and clone size come from that table. The table has around 250,000 clones, roughly 86% seen once. There are 13 residues in the CDR3. Trimming took off 3 bases at V and 0 bases at J, with 5 bases between the two ends. Germline V gives CDR1 SGHRS, CDR2 YFSETQ. Specimen: peripheral blood. The rearrangement uses TRBV5-1 and TRBJ2-3, with D unresolved. The TCR originated in a man of 80 years or more with acute or convalescent COVID-19. CDR3 sequence: CASSSPSTDTQYF. CDR3 coding DNA: TGCGCCAGCAGCTCCCCTAGCACAGATACGCAGTATTTT.